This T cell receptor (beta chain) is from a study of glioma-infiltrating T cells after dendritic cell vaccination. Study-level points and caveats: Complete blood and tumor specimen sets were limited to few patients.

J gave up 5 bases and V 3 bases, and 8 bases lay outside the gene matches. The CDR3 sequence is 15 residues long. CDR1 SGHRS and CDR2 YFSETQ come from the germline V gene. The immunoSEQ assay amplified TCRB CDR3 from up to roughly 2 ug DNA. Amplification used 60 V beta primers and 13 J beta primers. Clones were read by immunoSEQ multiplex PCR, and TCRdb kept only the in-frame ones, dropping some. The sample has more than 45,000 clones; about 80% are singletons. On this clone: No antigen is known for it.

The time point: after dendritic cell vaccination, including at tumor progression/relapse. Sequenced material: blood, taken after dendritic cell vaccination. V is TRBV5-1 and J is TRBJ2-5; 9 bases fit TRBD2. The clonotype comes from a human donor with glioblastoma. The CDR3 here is CASSSGLAPVETQYF. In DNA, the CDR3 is TGCGCCAGCAGCTCGGGACTAGCCCCGGTGGAGACCCAGTACTTC.